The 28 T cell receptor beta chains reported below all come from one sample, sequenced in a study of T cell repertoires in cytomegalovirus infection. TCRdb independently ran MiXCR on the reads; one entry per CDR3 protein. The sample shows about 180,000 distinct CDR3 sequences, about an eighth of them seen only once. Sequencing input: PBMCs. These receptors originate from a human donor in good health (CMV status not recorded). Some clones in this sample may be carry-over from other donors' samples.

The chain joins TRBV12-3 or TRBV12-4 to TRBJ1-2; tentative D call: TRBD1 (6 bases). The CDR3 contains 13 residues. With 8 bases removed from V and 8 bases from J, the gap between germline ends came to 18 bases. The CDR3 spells CASYPGGQTGYTF. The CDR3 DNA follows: TGTGCCAGCTATCCTGGGGGGCAGACGGGCTACACCTTC.

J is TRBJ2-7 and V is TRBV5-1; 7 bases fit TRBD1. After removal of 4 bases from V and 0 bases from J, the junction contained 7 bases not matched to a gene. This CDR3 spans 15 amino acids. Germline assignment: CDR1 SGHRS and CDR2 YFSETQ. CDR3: CASSDQGVSSYEQYF. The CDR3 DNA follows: TGCGCCAGCAGCGATCAGGGGGTTAGCTCCTACGAGCAGTACTTC.

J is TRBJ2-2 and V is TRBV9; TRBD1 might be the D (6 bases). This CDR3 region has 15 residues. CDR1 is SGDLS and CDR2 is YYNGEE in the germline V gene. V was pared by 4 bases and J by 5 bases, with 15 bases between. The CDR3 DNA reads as TGTGCCAGCAGCCCCCGCTCACAGGGAACCGGGGAGCTGTTTTTT. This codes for CASSPRSQGTGELFF.

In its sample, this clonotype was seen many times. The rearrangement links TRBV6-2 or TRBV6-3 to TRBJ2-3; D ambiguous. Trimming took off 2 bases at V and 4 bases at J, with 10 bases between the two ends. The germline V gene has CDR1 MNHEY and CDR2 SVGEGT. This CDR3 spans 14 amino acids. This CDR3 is CASSYDGISDTQYF. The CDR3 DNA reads TGTGCCAGCAGTTACGACGGAATTTCAGATACGCAGTATTTT.

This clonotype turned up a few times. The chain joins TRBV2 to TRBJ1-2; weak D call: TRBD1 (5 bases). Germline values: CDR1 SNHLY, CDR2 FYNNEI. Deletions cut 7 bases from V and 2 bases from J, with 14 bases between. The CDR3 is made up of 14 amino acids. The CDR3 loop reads CASNRGTENYGYTF. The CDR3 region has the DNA TGTGCCAGCAATCGTGGGACGGAGAACTATGGCTACACCTTC.

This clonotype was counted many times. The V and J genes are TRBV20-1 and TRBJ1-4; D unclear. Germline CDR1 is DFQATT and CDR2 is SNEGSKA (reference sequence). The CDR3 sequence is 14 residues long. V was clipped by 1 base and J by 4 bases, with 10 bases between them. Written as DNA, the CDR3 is TGCAGTGCTAGAGGAGGGCCGATTAATGAAAAACTGTTTTTT. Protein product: CSARGGPINEKLFF.

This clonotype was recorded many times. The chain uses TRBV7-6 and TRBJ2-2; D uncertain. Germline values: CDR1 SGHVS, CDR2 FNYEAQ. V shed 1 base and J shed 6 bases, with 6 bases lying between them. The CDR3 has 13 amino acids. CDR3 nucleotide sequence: TGTGCCAGCAGCTTAGAAGCCTCCGGGGAGCTGTTTTTT. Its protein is CASSLEASGELFF.

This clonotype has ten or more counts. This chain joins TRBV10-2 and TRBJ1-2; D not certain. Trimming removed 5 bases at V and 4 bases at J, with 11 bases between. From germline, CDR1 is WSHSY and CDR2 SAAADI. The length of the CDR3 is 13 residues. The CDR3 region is CASSPKGGYGYTF. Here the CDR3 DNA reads TGCGCCAGCAGTCCGAAGGGAGGCTATGGCTACACCTTC.

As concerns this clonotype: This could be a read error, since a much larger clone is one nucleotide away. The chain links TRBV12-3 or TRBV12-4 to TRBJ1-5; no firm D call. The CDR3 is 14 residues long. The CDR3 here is CASSWVGSNQPRHF. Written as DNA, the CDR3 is TGTGCCAGCAGTTGGGTGGGTAGCAATCAGCCCCGGCATTTT.

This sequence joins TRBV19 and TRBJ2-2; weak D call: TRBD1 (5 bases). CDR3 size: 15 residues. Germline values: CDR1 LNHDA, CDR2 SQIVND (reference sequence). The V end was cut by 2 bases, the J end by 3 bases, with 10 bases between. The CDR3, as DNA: TGTGCCAGTAGTATAAGTCAGGGTGACACCGGGGAGCTGTTTTTT. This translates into CASSISQGDTGELFF. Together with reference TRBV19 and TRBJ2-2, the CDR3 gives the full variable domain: DGGITQSPKYLFRKEGQNVTLSCEQNLNHDAMYWYRQDPGQGLRLIYYSQIVNDFQKGDIAEGYSVSREKKESFPLTVTSAQKNPTAFYLCASSISQGDTGELFFGEGSRLTVL.

This chain's CDR3 is CASGAGGYGTDTQYF. DNA of the CDR3: TGTGCTAGTGGTGCCGGGGGGTATGGCACAGATACGCAGTATTTT. The chain has TRBV12-5 and TRBJ2-3; 7 bases line up with TRBD2. After removal of 5 bases from V and 1 base from J, the junction contained 6 bases not matched to a gene. From germline, CDR1 is LGHNT and CDR2 FRNRAP. The CDR3 extends over 15 amino acids. The full variable domain, completed using reference TRBV12-5 and TRBJ2-3, is DARVTQTPRHKVTEMGQEVTMRCQPILGHNTVFWYRQTMMQGLELLAYFRNRAPLDDSGMPKDRFSAEMPDATLATLKIQPSEPRDSAVYFCASGAGGYGTDTQYFGPGTRLTVL.

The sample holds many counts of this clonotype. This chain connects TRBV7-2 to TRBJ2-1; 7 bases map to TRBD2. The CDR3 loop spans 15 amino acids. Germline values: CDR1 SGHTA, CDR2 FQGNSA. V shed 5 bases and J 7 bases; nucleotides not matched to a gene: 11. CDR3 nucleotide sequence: TGTGCCAGCAGCCCTAAGGCGGGAGTGAGTAATGAGCAGTTCTTC. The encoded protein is CASSPKAGVSNEQFF.

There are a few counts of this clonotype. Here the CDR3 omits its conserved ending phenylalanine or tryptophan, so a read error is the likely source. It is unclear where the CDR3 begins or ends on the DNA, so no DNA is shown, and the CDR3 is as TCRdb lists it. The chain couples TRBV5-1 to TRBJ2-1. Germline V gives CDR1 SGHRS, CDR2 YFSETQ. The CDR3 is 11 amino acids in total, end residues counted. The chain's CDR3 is CASSLGLESFY.

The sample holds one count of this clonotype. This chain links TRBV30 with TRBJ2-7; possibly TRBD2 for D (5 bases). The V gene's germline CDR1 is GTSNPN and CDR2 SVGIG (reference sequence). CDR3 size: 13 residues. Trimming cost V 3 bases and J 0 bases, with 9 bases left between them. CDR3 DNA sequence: TGTGCCTGGAGGGGAGCGAACTCCTACGAGCAGTACTTC. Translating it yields CAWRGANSYEQYF.

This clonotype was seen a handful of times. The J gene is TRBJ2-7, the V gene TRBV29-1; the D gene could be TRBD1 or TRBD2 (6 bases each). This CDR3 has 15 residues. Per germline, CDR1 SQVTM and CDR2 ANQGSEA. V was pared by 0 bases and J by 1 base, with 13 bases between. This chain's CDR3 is CSVEDTGAVSYEQYF. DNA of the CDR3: TGCAGCGTTGAAGATACGGGGGCGGTATCCTACGAGCAGTACTTC.

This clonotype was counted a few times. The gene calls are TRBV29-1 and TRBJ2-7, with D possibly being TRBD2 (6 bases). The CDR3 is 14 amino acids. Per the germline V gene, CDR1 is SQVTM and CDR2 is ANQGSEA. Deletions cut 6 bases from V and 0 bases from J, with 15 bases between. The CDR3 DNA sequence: TGCAGCGTCCCGGGACTTGATTCCTCCTACGAGCAGTACTTC. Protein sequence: CSVPGLDSSYEQYF.

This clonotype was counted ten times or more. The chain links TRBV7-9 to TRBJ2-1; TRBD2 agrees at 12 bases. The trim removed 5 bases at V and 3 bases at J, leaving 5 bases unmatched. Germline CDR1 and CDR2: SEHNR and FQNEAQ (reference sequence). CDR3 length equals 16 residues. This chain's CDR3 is CASSVMGLAGYNEQFF. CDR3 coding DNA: TGTGCCAGCAGCGTAATGGGACTAGCGGGCTACAATGAGCAGTTCTTC.

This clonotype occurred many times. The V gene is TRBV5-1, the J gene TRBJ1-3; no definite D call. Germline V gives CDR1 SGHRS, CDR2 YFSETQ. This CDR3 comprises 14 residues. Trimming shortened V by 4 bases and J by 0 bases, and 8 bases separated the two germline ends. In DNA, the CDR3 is TGCGCCAGCAGCCCGGACTTCTCTGGAAACACCATATATTTT. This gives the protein CASSPDFSGNTIYF. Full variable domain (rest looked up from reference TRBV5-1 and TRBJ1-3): KAGVTQTPRYLIKTRGQQVTLSCSPISGHRSVSWYQQTPGQGLQFLFEYFSETQRNKGNFPGRFSGRQFSNSRSEMNVSTLELGDSALYLCASSPDFSGNTIYFGEGSWLTVV.

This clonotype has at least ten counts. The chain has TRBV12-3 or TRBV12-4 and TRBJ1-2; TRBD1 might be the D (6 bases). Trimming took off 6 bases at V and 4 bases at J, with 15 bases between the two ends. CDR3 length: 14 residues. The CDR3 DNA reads TGTGCCAGCAGCCCTGACGGGGGCGTCTATGGCTACACCTTC. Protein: CASSPDGGVYGYTF.

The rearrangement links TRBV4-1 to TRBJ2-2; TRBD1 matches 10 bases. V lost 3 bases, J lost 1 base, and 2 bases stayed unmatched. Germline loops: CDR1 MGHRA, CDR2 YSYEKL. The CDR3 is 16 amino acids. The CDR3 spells CASSQRTGGNTGELFF. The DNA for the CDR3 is TGCGCCAGCAGCCAGCGGACAGGGGGGAACACCGGGGAGCTGTTTTTT.

CDR3 coding DNA: TGTGCTAGTGGTTTGCTCGGTCCCGGGGAGCTGTTTTTT. This encodes CASGLLGPGELFF. This rearrangement joins TRBV12-5 to TRBJ2-2; D is undetermined. V was trimmed by 2 bases and J by 6 bases, leaving 7 bases between them. CDR1 and CDR2 (germline): LGHNT, FRNRAP. CDR3 length equals 13 residues.

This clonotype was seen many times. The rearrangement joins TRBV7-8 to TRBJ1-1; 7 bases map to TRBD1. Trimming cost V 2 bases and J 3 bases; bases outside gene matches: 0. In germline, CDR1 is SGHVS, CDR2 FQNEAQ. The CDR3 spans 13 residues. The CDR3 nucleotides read TGTGCCAGCAGCTTAACAGGGGACACTGAAGCTTTCTTT. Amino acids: CASSLTGDTEAFF.

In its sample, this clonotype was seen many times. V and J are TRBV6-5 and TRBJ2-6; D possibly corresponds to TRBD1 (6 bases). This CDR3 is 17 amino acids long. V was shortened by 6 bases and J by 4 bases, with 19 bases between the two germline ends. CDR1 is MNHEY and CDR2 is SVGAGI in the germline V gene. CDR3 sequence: CASSLVQGLSGANVLTF. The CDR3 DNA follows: TGTGCCAGCAGCTTAGTACAGGGATTATCGGGGGCCAACGTCCTGACTTTC.

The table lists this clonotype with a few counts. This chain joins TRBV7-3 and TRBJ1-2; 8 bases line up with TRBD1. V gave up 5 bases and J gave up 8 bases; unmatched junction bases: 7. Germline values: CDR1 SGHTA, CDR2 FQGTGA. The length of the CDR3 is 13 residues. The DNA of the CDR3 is TGTGCCAGCAGCGGGGACAGGATCGGCGGCTACACCTTC. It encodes CASSGDRIGGYTF.

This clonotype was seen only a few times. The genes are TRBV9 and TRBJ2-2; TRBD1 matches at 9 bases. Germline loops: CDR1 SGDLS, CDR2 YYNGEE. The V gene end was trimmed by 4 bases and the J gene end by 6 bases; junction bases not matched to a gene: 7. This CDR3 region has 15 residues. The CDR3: CASSPQGALPGELFF. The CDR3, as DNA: TGTGCCAGCAGCCCACAGGGGGCGCTCCCCGGGGAGCTGTTTTTT.

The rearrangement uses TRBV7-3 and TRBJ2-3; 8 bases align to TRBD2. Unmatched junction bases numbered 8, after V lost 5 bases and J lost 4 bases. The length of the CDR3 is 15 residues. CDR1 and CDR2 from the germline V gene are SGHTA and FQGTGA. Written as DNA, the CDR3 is TGTGCCAGCAGCCGGAGCGGGGGAGCCCCAGATACGCAGTATTTT. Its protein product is CASSRSGGAPDTQYF.

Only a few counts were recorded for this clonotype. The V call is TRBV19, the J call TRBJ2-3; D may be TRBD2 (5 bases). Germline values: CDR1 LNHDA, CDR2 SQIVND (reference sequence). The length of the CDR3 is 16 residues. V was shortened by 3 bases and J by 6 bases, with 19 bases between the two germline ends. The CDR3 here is CASSMEGRGRPDTQYF. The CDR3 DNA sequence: TGTGCCAGTAGTATGGAAGGGCGCGGGCGCCCTGATACGCAGTATTTT.

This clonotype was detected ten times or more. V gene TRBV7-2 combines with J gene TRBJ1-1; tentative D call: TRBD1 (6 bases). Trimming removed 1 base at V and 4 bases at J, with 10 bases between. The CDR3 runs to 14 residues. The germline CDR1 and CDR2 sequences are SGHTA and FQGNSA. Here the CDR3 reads CASSLDRVITEAFF. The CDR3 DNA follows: TGTGCCAGCAGCTTAGACAGGGTGATCACTGAAGCTTTCTTT.